The rows below give T cell receptor beta chains drawn from one sample of a study of blood T cell repertoires in COVID-19. This table comes from immunoSEQ multiplex PCR, and its TCRdb copy is limited to in-frame clones, with some not included. The sample has 380,000 or so clones; approximately 89% are singletons. Material for sequencing was PBMCs or T cells enriched from blood (not recorded which). Receptors were obtained from a man aged 25 to 40 who had recovered from COVID-19. Both conserved end residues are part of each CDR3. The D gene is left open where the match is weak. Clone size is stated in some rows and not others, as once, few, many or a class when expanded.

d_gene,v_gene,abundance,j_gene,CDR3aa,CDR3nt
TRBD1,TRBV15,-,TRBJ1-1,CATSRDRGRGFIMNTEAFF,TGTGCCACCAGCAGAGATCGGGGCAGGGGGTTTATAATGAACACTGAAGCTTTCTTT
TRBD1,TRBV9,-,TRBJ2-6,CASSPKDRGGLGANVLTF,TGTGCCAGCAGCCCCAAGGACAGGGGGGGGCTCGGGGCCAACGTCCTGACTTTC
-,TRBV15,-,TRBJ1-6,CATSPRDTAHLYNSPLHF,TGTGCCACCAGCCCGAGGGACACAGCGCATTTATATAATTCACCCCTCCACTTT
-,TRBV15,-,TRBJ1-5,CATSRVGGRSNQPQHF,TGTGCCACCAGCAGAGTTGGAGGACGAAGCAATCAGCCCCAGCATTTT
TRBD1,TRBV11-2,-,TRBJ1-1,CASSPQGGTEAFF,TGTGCCAGCAGCCCCCAGGGGGGAACTGAAGCTTTCTTT
TRBD2,TRBV7-8,-,TRBJ2-1,CASSSAPRLAGGRRPSNEQFF,TGTGCCAGCAGCTCCGCCCCAAGACTAGCGGGGGGAAGACGGCCTTCCAATGAGCAGTTCTTC
-,TRBV27,-,TRBJ2-3,CASSLFDGTDTQYF,TGTGCCAGCAGTTTATTCGACGGGACAGATACGCAGTATTTT
TRBD1,TRBV13,-,TRBJ1-1,CASSFDRGGTEAFF,TGTGCCAGCAGCTTCGACAGGGGGGGAACTGAAGCTTTCTTT
-,TRBV30,-,TRBJ1-2,CAWSLGATNYGYTF,TGTGCCTGGAGTCTAGGGGCAACTAACTATGGCTACACCTTC
-,TRBV5-6,-,TRBJ1-2,CASSRGGGGYGYTF,TGTGCCAGCAGCAGGGGAGGGGGAGGCTATGGCTACACCTTC
-,TRBV12-5,-,TRBJ1-1,CASVDGVNTEAFF,TGTGCTAGTGTCGACGGGGTGAACACTGAAGCTTTCTTT
TRBD2,TRBV24-1,-,TRBJ2-2,CATSDRTSGGAPGELFF,TGTGCCACCAGTGATAGGACTAGCGGGGGGGCCCCCGGGGAGCTGTTTTTT
-,TRBV5-1,-,TRBJ1-1,CASSLAWEGDEAFF,TGCGCCAGCAGCTTGGCCTGGGAGGGGGATGAAGCTTTCTTT
-,TRBV6-5,-,TRBJ1-5,CASQEDFRGQPQHF,TGTGCCAGCCAGGAGGACTTCCGAGGTCAGCCCCAGCATTTT
-,TRBV20-1,-,TRBJ1-1,CSARDGQIAFF,TGCAGTGCTAGAGATGGTCAGATAGCTTTCTTT
TRBD1,TRBV7-6,-,TRBJ2-7,CASSPRGQGFGEQYF,TGTGCCAGCAGCCCCCGCGGACAGGGGTTTGGCGAGCAGTACTTC
-,TRBV5-5,-,TRBJ1-2,CASSPNSNYGYTF,TGTGCCAGCAGCCCCAATAGTAACTATGGCTACACCTTC
-,TRBV2,-,TRBJ1-6,CASREGPPLHF,TGTGCCAGCAGGGAGGGGCCGCCCCTCCACTTT
-,TRBV19,-,TRBJ1-2,CASSINDFGGDGYTF,TGTGCCAGTAGTATAAATGACTTTGGAGGGGACGGCTACACCTTC
-,TRBV7-6,-,TRBJ1-6,CASGEGPGGNSPLHF,TGTGCCAGCGGAGAGGGACCGGGAGGCAATTCACCCCTCCACTTT
-,TRBV5-1,-,TRBJ2-1,CASQAGGGPGEQFF,TGCGCCAGCCAAGCGGGCGGAGGCCCCGGGGAGCAGTTCTTC
TRBD2,TRBV3-1/TRBV3-2,-,TRBJ2-7,CASSQAAGGRYEQYF,TGTGCCAGCAGCCAAGCAGCGGGGGGGCGGTACGAGCAGTACTTC
-,TRBV7-9,-,TRBJ1-1,CASSLQGQSINTFF,TGTGCCAGCAGCTTACAGGGGCAGTCGATTAATACTTTCTTT
-,TRBV7-9,-,TRBJ2-2,CASSLAPPGNTGELFF,TGTGCCAGCAGCTTAGCTCCACCCGGGAACACCGGGGAGCTGTTTTTT
-,TRBV10-3,-,TRBJ1-2,CAISESTGYQGYGYTF,TGTGCCATCAGTGAGTCTACAGGGTATCAAGGCTATGGCTACACCTTC
-,TRBV7-9,-,TRBJ1-1,CASSSALPTVNTEAFF,TGTGCCAGCAGCTCCGCACTGCCGACAGTGAACACTGAAGCTTTCTTT
TRBD1,TRBV5-6,-,TRBJ1-4,CASSRTGGVEKLFF,TGTGCCAGCAGCCGGACAGGGGGGGTAGAAAAACTGTTTTTT
-,TRBV5-6,-,TRBJ1-6,CASSFGGGGNSPLHF,TGTGCCAGCAGCTTTGGGGGAGGCGGGAATTCACCCCTCCACTTT
TRBD1,TRBV28,few,TRBJ1-5,CASSPRTGRNQPQHF,TGTGCCAGCAGCCCCAGGACAGGGCGCAATCAGCCCCAGCATTTT
TRBD1,TRBV28,-,TRBJ1-4,CASRGTVNEKLFF,TGTGCCAGCCGGGGGACAGTTAATGAAAAACTGTTTTTT
-,TRBV7-2,-,TRBJ2-3,CASSLAGGVDTQYF,TGTGCCAGCAGCTTAGCGGGGGGTGTCGATACGCAGTATTTT
TRBD2,TRBV6-2/TRBV6-3,-,TRBJ2-2,CASSYLAGRYGELFF,TGTGCCAGCAGTTACCTAGCGGGGCGATACGGGGAGCTGTTTTTT
-,TRBV5-1,-,TRBJ2-5,CASGRQAQETQYF,TGCGCCAGCGGGCGACAGGCCCAAGAGACCCAGTACTTC
TRBD1,TRBV7-8,-,TRBJ2-1,CASSQKLSQGYNEQFF,TGTGCCAGCAGCCAAAAACTCTCACAGGGGTACAATGAGCAGTTCTTC
-,TRBV5-4,-,TRBJ2-6,CASSLAPTGLRPGANVLTF,TGTGCCAGCAGCTTGGCACCGACAGGCCTGAGACCTGGGGCCAACGTCCTGACTTTC
-,TRBV19,-,TRBJ1-1,CASSVDRFTEAFF,TGTGCCAGTAGTGTGGACAGATTCACTGAAGCTTTCTTT
-,TRBV7-2,-,TRBJ1-5,CASRTGPNQPQHF,TGTGCCAGCAGGACAGGACCCAATCAGCCCCAGCATTTT
TRBD1,TRBV7-6,-,TRBJ2-5,CASSSRTGGLQETQYF,TGTGCCAGCAGCAGCAGGACAGGGGGCCTTCAAGAGACCCAGTACTTC
-,TRBV6-5,-,TRBJ2-5,CASGERETQYF,TGTGCCAGCGGGGAGCGAGAGACCCAGTACTTC
-,TRBV11-2,-,TRBJ1-2,CASSLVNRAAGGYTF,TGTGCCAGCAGCTTAGTAAACAGGGCCGCCGGGGGCTACACCTTC
-,TRBV10-3,few,TRBJ1-1,CAISESGSEAFF,TGTGCCATCAGTGAGTCTGGCAGTGAAGCTTTCTTT
-,TRBV4-2,-,TRBJ1-2,CASSPPGVYYGYTF,TGTGCCAGCAGCCCGCCGGGGGTCTACTATGGCTACACCTTC
-,TRBV6-5,-,TRBJ2-3,CASSYPGTDTQYF,TGTGCCAGCAGTTACCCTGGCACAGATACGCAGTATTTT
TRBD1,TRBV12-3/TRBV12-4,-,TRBJ1-1,CASMPQDRLKAFF,TGTGCCAGCATGCCTCAGGACAGGTTGAAAGCTTTCTTT
TRBD1,TRBV30,-,TRBJ1-6,CAWRAQGASHSPLHF,TGTGCCTGGAGAGCCCAGGGGGCGTCTCATTCACCCCTCCACTTT
-,TRBV10-1,-,TRBJ1-4,CASSPGRALNEKLFF,TGCGCCAGCAGTCCCGGCAGGGCTCTTAATGAAAAACTGTTTTTT
TRBD1,TRBV14,-,TRBJ1-6,CASSRDRGMNSPLHF,TGTGCCAGCAGCCGGGACAGGGGAATGAATTCACCCCTCCACTTT
-,TRBV4-1,-,TRBJ1-5,CASSQGPGDQPQHF,TGCGCCAGCAGCCAAGGGCCAGGTGATCAGCCCCAGCATTTT
-,TRBV19,-,TRBJ2-5,CASSIRQRSETQYF,TGTGCCAGTAGTATTAGACAGCGATCGGAGACCCAGTACTTC
-,TRBV6-5,-,TRBJ1-6,CASTSTGKWGSPLHF,TGTGCCAGCACTTCAACAGGGAAGTGGGGGTCACCCCTCCACTTT
-,TRBV6-5,-,TRBJ2-7,CASSYSGGAHEQYF,TGTGCCAGCAGTTACTCAGGGGGAGCCCACGAGCAGTACTTC
-,TRBV6-1,-,TRBJ1-3,CASSEATRSPGNTIYF,TGTGCCAGCAGTGAAGCTACCAGGTCTCCAGGAAACACCATATATTTT
TRBD1,TRBV28,-,TRBJ1-3,CASVRGPSVEGNTIYF,TGTGCCAGCGTAAGGGGGCCAAGCGTGGAGGGAAACACCATATATTTT
-,TRBV6-5,once,TRBJ2-1,CASSYSGSSYNEQFF,TGTGCCAGCAGTTACTCAGGGAGCTCCTACAATGAGCAGTTCTTC
TRBD1,TRBV19,-,TRBJ2-1,CASSEWTGVLSYNEQFF,TGTGCCAGTAGTGAATGGACAGGGGTCCTCTCCTACAATGAGCAGTTCTTC
TRBD1,TRBV5-4,once,TRBJ2-7,CASSSEPGQSYEQYF,TGTGCCAGCAGCTCGGAACCGGGACAGTCCTACGAGCAGTACTTC
-,TRBV5-4,-,TRBJ2-7,CASSFGGGEQYF,TGTGCCAGCAGCTTCGGGGGAGGCGAGCAGTACTTC
-,TRBV5-1,-,TRBJ2-7,CASSLGANIAYEQYF,TGCGCCAGCAGCTTGGGGGCCAACATAGCCTACGAGCAGTACTTC
TRBD1,TRBV30,-,TRBJ2-7,CACNRDREREQYF,TGTGCCTGCAACCGGGACAGGGAACGCGAGCAGTACTTC